A selection of T cell receptor beta chains follows, all from one sample in a study of T cell responses to AZD1222 COVID-19 vaccine. Method: immunoSEQ multiplex PCR; TCRdb's copy keeps in-frame clones and lacks some. The repertoire holds fewer than 110,000 clones, with about nine tenths as singletons. The source material was peripheral blood, sampled on day 0 of AZD1222 vaccination. All receptors derive from an adult in good health. The conserved cysteine and the conserved F or W are not part of the CDR3 here. Fields, in order: J gene, clone size, D gene, V gene, CDR3 protein. A D gene is named only where the DNA matches it firmly. Not all rows give a size; the values are once, few, many and, for expanded clones, a class.

TRBJ2-7,NA,NA,TRBV2,ASSSGDTYEQY
TRBJ2-3,NA,NA,TRBV7-3,ASTLGPEGADTQY
TRBJ2-7,few,NA,TRBV15,ATSRAEGEQY
TRBJ1-6,once,NA,TRBV11-2,ASSPMGRSYNSPLH
TRBJ1-6,few,NA,TRBV15,ATSRAGTEYSPLH
TRBJ1-5,NA,NA,TRBV4-1,ASSQLIRENQPQH
TRBJ2-7,NA,NA,TRBV5-4,ASSSSGEQY
TRBJ2-3,NA,NA,TRBV4-1,ASSQRAPTDTQY
TRBJ1-3,NA,NA,TRBV2,ASSEVVGNTIY
TRBJ2-6,NA,NA,TRBV10-3,AIYRSGANVLT
TRBJ1-6,NA,NA,TRBV27,ASSLSAGRALH
TRBJ2-1,NA,TRBD2,TRBV7-3,ASSLTSSGGAGMI
TRBJ1-6,NA,NA,TRBV9,ASSVGGQTSSPLH
TRBJ2-5,NA,TRBD1,TRBV11-1,ASSPITTGGDETQY
TRBJ1-1,NA,NA,TRBV19,ASSQTRTHTEAF
TRBJ1-1,NA,TRBD1,TRBV19,ASSPNRGFGAEAF
TRBJ1-1,NA,NA,TRBV5-1,ASSSEGVSNTEAF
TRBJ2-3,NA,TRBD2,TRBV5-4,ASSLYAGGRADTQY
TRBJ2-7,NA,TRBD2,TRBV28,ASKKTSGGPLYEQY
TRBJ1-1,NA,NA,TRBV19,ASSPQGTEAF
TRBJ1-2,NA,NA,TRBV28,ASSLAVMDGYT
TRBJ1-5,once,NA,TRBV12-3/TRBV12-4,ASSLKGIGPQH
TRBJ2-1,NA,TRBD2,TRBV27,ASSFLAGGLNEQF
TRBJ1-2,NA,NA,TRBV6-5,ASTTVATNYGYT
TRBJ1-5,NA,NA,TRBV7-9,ASSPEGNQPQH
TRBJ2-7,NA,NA,TRBV5-1,ASSLERPQYEQY
TRBJ2-7,NA,NA,TRBV10-3,AISDQSEQY
TRBJ1-2,NA,NA,TRBV12-3/TRBV12-4,ASSLTGPYGYT
TRBJ2-2,NA,NA,TRBV10-3,AISDQPANTGELF
TRBJ2-7,NA,NA,TRBV7-9,ASSPGTSQPSYEQY
TRBJ1-1,NA,NA,TRBV21-1,ASSPHRGSNTEAF
TRBJ1-1,NA,NA,TRBV6-5,ASSPRGVNTEAF
TRBJ1-2,NA,NA,TRBV5-6,ASSSRGGYGYT
TRBJ2-1,NA,TRBD1,TRBV5-6,ASSTGTAYNEQF
TRBJ1-1,few,NA,TRBV5-1,ASSLTNGQEAF
TRBJ1-1,NA,NA,TRBV25-1,ASRGTEAF
TRBJ2-6,NA,NA,TRBV10-3,ASFSGANVLT
TRBJ2-2,NA,TRBD2,TRBV4-1,ASSQEVAGANTGELF